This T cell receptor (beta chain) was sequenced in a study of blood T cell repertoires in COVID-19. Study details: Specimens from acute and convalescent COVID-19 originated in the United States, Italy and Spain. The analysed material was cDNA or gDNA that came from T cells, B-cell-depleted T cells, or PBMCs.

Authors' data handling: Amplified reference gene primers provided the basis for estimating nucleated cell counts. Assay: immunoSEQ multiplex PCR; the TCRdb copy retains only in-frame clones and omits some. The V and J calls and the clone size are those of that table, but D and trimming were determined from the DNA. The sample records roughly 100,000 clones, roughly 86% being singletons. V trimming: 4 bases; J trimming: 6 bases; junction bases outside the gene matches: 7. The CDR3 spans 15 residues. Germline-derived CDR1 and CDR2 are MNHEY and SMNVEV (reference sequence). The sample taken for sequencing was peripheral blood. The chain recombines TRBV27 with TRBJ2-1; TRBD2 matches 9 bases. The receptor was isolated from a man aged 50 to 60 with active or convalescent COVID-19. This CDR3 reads CASSSKAGGFNEQFF. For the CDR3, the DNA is TGTGCCAGCAGTTCAAAAGCGGGGGGTTTCAATGAGCAGTTCTTC.